Below are 24 T cell receptor beta chains sequenced from a single sample in a study of identical twins. TCRdb analysed the 5' RACE reads with MiXCR anew, one entry per CDR3 protein. The sample holds hundreds of thousands of distinct CDR3 sequences, around a sixth seen once. The same specimen was also included in a second study, on T cells expressing NK-cell markers.

The source material was PBMCs. Receptor source: a woman younger than 30 in good health.

This clonotype was seen only a few times. The V call is TRBV10-3, the J call TRBJ1-2; D remains unclear. V was clipped by 7 bases and J by 7 bases, with 10 bases between them. This CDR3 has 11 residues. CDR1 is ENHRY and CDR2 is SYGVKD in the germline V gene. The CDR3 loop reads CAIMDIRGYTF. DNA for the CDR3: TGTGCCATCATGGATATTCGTGGCTACACCTTC.

The table lists this clonotype with a few counts. V is TRBV6-1 and J is TRBJ2-1; a possible D gene is TRBD1 (6 bases). Germline CDR1 reads MNHNS; CDR2 reads SASEGT. With 5 bases removed from V and 3 bases from J, the gap between germline ends came to 17 bases. The CDR3 contains 16 residues. In nucleotides, the CDR3 is TGTGCCAGCAGTAGACTCAGGGGAATCAGCTACAATGAGCAGTTCTTC. Translation: CASSRLRGISYNEQFF.

The chain combines TRBV7-9 with TRBJ2-1; unclear D gene. Per the germline V gene, CDR1 is SEHNR and CDR2 is FQNEAQ (reference sequence). CDR3 size: 13 residues. The V gene lost 5 bases and the J gene lost 5 bases, with 10 bases spanning the gap. The CDR3 is CASSLRSDNEQFF. CDR3 DNA: TGTGCCAGCAGCCTTCGATCCGACAATGAGCAGTTCTTC.

This clonotype was counted between two and nine times. The chain uses TRBV6-1 and TRBJ2-7; D is ambiguous. The CDR3 runs 13 residues. Germline V gene data show CDR1 as MNHNS and CDR2 as SASEGT. V lost 7 bases to trimming and J lost 0 bases, with 10 bases between them. The CDR3 DNA sequence: TGTGCCAGCACCTCGACGGACTCCTACGAGCAGTACTTC. The encoded protein is CASTSTDSYEQYF.

V and J are TRBV7-2 and TRBJ2-3, with TRBD1 as a possible D gene (5 bases). Trimming removed 5 bases at V and 4 bases at J, with 13 bases between. Looked up from germline, CDR1 is SGHTA and CDR2 is FQGNSA. This CDR3 comprises 14 residues. CDR3 sequence (DNA): TGTGCCAGCAGCGGACGGATACAGGCAGATACGCAGTATTTT. It codes for CASSGRIQADTQYF.

The rearrangement links TRBV12-3 or TRBV12-4 to TRBJ2-5; D gene unclear. The CDR3 is 15 amino acids. Trimming cost V 2 bases and J 2 bases, with 12 bases left between them. The CDR3 sequence: CASSLKQTGQETQYF. CDR3 DNA: TGTGCCAGCAGTTTAAAACAGACTGGGCAAGAGACCCAGTACTTC.

This clonotype has more than one count but fewer than ten. This sequence joins TRBV12-3 or TRBV12-4 and TRBJ1-2; D is unclear. Between the trimmed V and J ends, which lost 8 bases and 4 bases, there was a span of 8 bases. The CDR3 length is 11 residues. The CDR3 protein is CASQSRYGYTF. DNA for the CDR3: TGTGCCAGCCAGAGCCGCTATGGCTACACCTTC.

There are a few counts of this clonotype. V usage is TRBV3-1 and J usage is TRBJ2-5; D gene unclear. The germline gives CDR1 LGHDT, CDR2 YNNKEL (reference sequence). V was shortened by 4 bases and J by 6 bases, with 6 bases between the two germline ends. The CDR3 length is 11 residues. The CDR3 DNA follows: TGTGCCAGCAGCCTCACACAGACCCAGTACTTC. It codes for CASSLTQTQYF.

In this sample, this clonotype turned up a few times. The chain combines TRBV2 with TRBJ2-1; D is unresolved. The CDR3 runs to 13 residues. V lost 4 bases to trimming and J lost 6 bases, with 10 bases between them. Germline V CDR1 and CDR2: SNHLY, FYNNEI. The CDR3 region is CASSGLSANEQFF. The DNA for the CDR3 is TGTGCCAGCAGTGGGCTTTCCGCCAATGAGCAGTTCTTC.

At least ten counts were recorded for this clonotype. The chain recombines TRBV12-3 or TRBV12-4 with TRBJ1-3, with D hard to call. The CDR3 has 14 residues. The ends were cut back, 5 bases at V and 0 bases at J, with 8 bases in the middle. CDR3 coding DNA: TGTGCCAGCAGTACAGCTAGCTCTGGAAACACCATATATTTT. Protein: CASSTASSGNTIYF.

This clonotype appeared a few times. This sequence joins TRBV5-1 and TRBJ2-3; D ambiguous. The CDR3 totals 17 residues. CDR1 and CDR2 from the germline V gene are SGHRS and YFSETQ. The ends were cut back, 4 bases at V and 1 base at J, with 19 bases in the middle. CDR3 amino acids: CASSLRTVGLGTDTQYF. The CDR3 DNA sequence: TGCGCCAGCAGCCTACGAACAGTGGGCCTAGGCACAGATACGCAGTATTTT.

This clonotype turned up a few times. The rearrangement joins TRBV20-1 to TRBJ2-5, with 9 bases aligning to TRBD2. The CDR3 covers 14 residues. In germline, CDR1 is DFQATT, CDR2 SNEGSKA (reference sequence). Trimming removed 5 bases from V and 4 bases from J; junction bases left unmatched: 8. This chain's CDR3 is CSAVPGLAPETQYF. The CDR3 region has the DNA TGCAGTGCTGTCCCGGGACTAGCCCCAGAGACCCAGTACTTC.

The V call is TRBV27, the J call TRBJ2-5; D is ambiguous. This CDR3 spans 18 amino acids. The germline CDR1 and CDR2 sequences are MNHEY and SMNVEV (reference sequence). V lost 5 bases and J 1 base, leaving 23 bases between the germline ends. CDR3 in amino acids: CASSIPTDSVPGQETQYF. CDR3 nucleotide sequence: TGTGCCAGCAGTATCCCCACAGACTCCGTCCCGGGCCAAGAGACCCAGTACTTC.

This chain connects TRBV24-1 to TRBJ2-1; 15 bases are shared with TRBD2. The germline V gene encodes CDR1 KGHDR and CDR2 SFDVKD. V shed 9 bases and J 7 bases; nucleotides not matched to a gene: 3. This CDR3 spans 14 amino acids. CDR3 bases: TGTGCCACCGGGACTAGCGGGGGGAAGAATGAGCAGTTCTTC. This codes for CATGTSGGKNEQFF.

A few counts support this clonotype. The chain employs TRBV18 and TRBJ1-2; a weak D match, TRBD1 (6 bases). Trimming took off 4 bases at V and 6 bases at J, with 15 bases between the two ends. Germline V gives CDR1 KGHSH, CDR2 LQKENI. The length of the CDR3 is 14 residues. The CDR3 DNA reads TGTGCCAGCTCACAATCGACAGGAGAGAATGGCTACACCTTC. It specifies CASSQSTGENGYTF.

This clonotype was picked up a small number of times. The V and J genes are TRBV7-3 and TRBJ2-2, with 8 bases lining up with TRBD1. CDR3 length: 16 amino acids. Trimming took 1 base from V and 4 from J; bases not matched to a gene: 5. The germline V gene encodes CDR1 SGHTA and CDR2 FQGTGA. CDR3 nucleotides: TGTGCCAGCAGCTTAATGAGGACAGGGCTCACCGGGGAGCTGTTTTTT. Encoded protein: CASSLMRTGLTGELFF.

This clonotype occurred a few times. This chain links TRBV20-1 with TRBJ2-1; possibly TRBD2 for D (5 bases). The CDR3 has 14 amino acids. The germline CDR1 and CDR2 sequences are DFQATT and SNEGSKA (reference sequence). The germline V and J ends were trimmed by 3 bases and 7 bases, with 16 bases remaining between them. CDR3 residues: CSASRSGFRNEQFF. The CDR3 bases are TGCAGTGCTAGTCGTTCGGGATTTCGGAATGAGCAGTTCTTC.

This clonotype was counted between two and nine times. CDR3 sequence reads: CARGTRVSNEQFF. The CDR3 DNA reads as TGTGCCAGAGGGACTAGGGTGTCTAATGAGCAGTTCTTC. The chain carries TRBV2 and TRBJ2-1, with TRBD2 matching 8 bases. Germline V CDR1 and CDR2: SNHLY, FYNNEI. The CDR3 loop spans 13 amino acids. V shed 9 bases, J shed 7 bases, and the junction held 8 bases outside the gene matches.

The chain couples TRBV7-2 to TRBJ2-3, with no clear D. The CDR3 sequence is 16 residues long. The germline CDR1 and CDR2 sequences are SGHTA and FQGNSA. Trimming pared 1 base from V and 4 bases from J, leaving 15 bases between. Here the CDR3 DNA reads TGTGCCAGCAGCTTAGGTGGCTACACAGCCTCAGATACGCAGTATTTT. Translated, it gives CASSLGGYTASDTQYF.

The chain joins TRBV5-1 to TRBJ2-7, with D possibly being TRBD1 (5 bases). Germline loops: CDR1 SGHRS, CDR2 YFSETQ. The CDR3 length is 13 residues. V was pared by 2 bases and J by 2 bases, with 8 bases between. DNA for the CDR3: TGCGCCAGCAGCTTAGACAGCGCCTACGAGCAGTACTTC. This codes for CASSLDSAYEQYF. The entire variable domain, with the rest obtained from reference TRBV5-1 and TRBJ2-7, is as follows: KAGVTQTPRYLIKTRGQQVTLSCSPISGHRSVSWYQQTPGQGLQFLFEYFSETQRNKGNFPGRFSGRQFSNSRSEMNVSTLELGDSALYLCASSLDSAYEQYFGPGTRLTVT.

This clonotype has just a few counts. The chain carries TRBV14 and TRBJ2-5; D not resolved. This CDR3 comprises 14 residues. Trimming took 4 bases from V and 2 from J, leaving 11 bases between them. CDR1 and CDR2 from the germline V gene are SGHDN and FVKESK. CDR3 loop: CASSRIPQQETQYF. The CDR3 bases are TGTGCCAGCAGCCGTATCCCCCAACAAGAGACCCAGTACTTC.

The rearrangement links TRBV20-1 to TRBJ2-1; 11 bases agree with TRBD2. V shed 1 base and J 9 bases; nucleotides not matched to a gene: 5. Germline lookup yields CDR1 DFQATT and CDR2 SNEGSKA (reference sequence). This CDR3 has 14 amino acids. This CDR3 is CSARALAGGGEQFF. In DNA form, the CDR3 reads TGCAGTGCTAGAGCCCTAGCGGGAGGTGGTGAGCAGTTCTTC.

The chain is built from TRBV24-1 and TRBJ2-1; a weak D match, TRBD1 (5 bases). The CDR3 extends over 16 amino acids. Germline V gene sequence: CDR1 KGHDR, CDR2 SFDVKD. The V end was cut by 3 bases, the J end by 0 bases, with 11 bases between. CDR3 protein: CATSDPSRDSYNEQFF. Written as DNA, the CDR3 is TGTGCCACCAGTGATCCGTCCAGGGACTCCTACAATGAGCAGTTCTTC.

Concerning this clonotype itself: The junction does not match germline at one end; this may be a read error. This chain joins TRBV6-5 and TRBJ1-3; D is uncertain. Looked up from germline, CDR1 is MNHEY and CDR2 is SVGAGI. CDR3 length: 14 amino acids. In DNA form, the CDR3 reads TGTGCCAGCAGTTCCACCGGGCTCGGAAGCACCATATATTTT. It specifies CASSSTGLGSTIYF.